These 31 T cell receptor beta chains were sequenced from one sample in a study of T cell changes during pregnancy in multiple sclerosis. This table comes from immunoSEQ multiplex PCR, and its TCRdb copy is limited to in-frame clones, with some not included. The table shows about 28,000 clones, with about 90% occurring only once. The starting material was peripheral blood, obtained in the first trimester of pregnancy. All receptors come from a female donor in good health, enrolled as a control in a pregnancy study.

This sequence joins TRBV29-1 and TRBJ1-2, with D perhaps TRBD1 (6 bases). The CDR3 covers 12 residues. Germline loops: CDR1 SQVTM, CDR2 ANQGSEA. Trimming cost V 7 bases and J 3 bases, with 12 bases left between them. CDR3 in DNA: TGCAGCGGTCGGACAGTCGACTATGGCTACACCTTC. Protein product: CSGRTVDYGYTF.

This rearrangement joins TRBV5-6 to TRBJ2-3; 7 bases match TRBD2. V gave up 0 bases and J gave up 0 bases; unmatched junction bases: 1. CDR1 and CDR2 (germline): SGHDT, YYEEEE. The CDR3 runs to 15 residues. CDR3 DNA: TGTGCCAGCAGCTTGGCGGGGGGAAGCACAGATACGCAGTATTTT. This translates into CASSLAGGSTDTQYF.

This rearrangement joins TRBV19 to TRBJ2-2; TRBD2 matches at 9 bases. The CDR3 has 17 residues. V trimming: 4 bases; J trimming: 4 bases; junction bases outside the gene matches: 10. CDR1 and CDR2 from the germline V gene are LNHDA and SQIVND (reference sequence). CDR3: CASSTSSGKVVTGELFF. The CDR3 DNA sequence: TGTGCCAGTAGTACCTCTAGCGGGAAAGTAGTCACCGGGGAGCTGTTTTTT.

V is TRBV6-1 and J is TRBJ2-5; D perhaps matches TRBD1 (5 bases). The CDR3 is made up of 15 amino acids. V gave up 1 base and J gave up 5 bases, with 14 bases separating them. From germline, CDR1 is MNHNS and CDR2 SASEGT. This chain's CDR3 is CASSEDPGKGETQYF. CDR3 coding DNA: TGTGCCAGCAGTGAAGACCCAGGGAAGGGTGAGACCCAGTACTTC.

This chain's CDR3 is CASSQVGQGVISYEQYF. The CDR3 nucleotides are TGCGCCAGCAGCCAAGTCGGACAGGGGGTGATCTCCTACGAGCAGTACTTC. The chain employs TRBV4-1 and TRBJ2-7; 10 bases line up with TRBD1. CDR3 length: 17 amino acids. Germline values: CDR1 MGHRA, CDR2 YSYEKL. J was trimmed by 0 bases and V by 1 base; bases with no gene match: 6.

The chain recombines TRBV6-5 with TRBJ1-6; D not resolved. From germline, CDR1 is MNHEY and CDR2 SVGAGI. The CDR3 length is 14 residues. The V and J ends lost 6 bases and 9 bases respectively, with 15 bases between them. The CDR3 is CASSPRYLGSPLHF. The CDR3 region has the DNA TGTGCCAGCAGCCCTAGATACCTTGGTTCACCCCTCCACTTT.

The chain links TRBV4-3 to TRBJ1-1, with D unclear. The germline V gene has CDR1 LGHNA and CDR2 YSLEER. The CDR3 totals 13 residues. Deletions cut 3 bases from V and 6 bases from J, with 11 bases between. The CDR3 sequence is CASSHAGDAEAFF. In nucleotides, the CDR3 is TGCGCCAGCAGCCACGCCGGAGACGCTGAAGCTTTCTTT.

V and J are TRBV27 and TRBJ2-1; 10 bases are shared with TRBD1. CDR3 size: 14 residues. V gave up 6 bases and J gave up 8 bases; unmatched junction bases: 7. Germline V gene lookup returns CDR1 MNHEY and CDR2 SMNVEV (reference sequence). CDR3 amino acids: CASRTGGAIYEQFF. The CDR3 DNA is TGTGCCAGCAGGACAGGGGGCGCAATTTATGAGCAGTTCTTC.

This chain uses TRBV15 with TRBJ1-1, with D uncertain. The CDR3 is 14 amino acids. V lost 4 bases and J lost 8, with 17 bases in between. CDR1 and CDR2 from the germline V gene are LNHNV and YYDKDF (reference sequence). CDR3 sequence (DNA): TGTGCCACCAGCAAGGCAGGATCCTTCATAGAAGCTTTCTTT. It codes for CATSKAGSFIEAFF.

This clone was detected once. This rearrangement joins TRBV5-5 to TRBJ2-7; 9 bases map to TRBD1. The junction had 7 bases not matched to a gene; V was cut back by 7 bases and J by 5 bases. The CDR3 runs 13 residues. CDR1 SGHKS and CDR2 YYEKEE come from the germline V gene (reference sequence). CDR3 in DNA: TGTGCCAGCCTGCCAACAGGGGGCCACGAGCAGTACTTC. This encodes CASLPTGGHEQYF.

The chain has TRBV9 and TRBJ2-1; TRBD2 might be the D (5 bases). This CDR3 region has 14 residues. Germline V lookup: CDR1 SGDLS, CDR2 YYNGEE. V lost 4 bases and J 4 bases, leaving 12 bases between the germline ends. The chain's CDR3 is CASSSRTEYNEQFF. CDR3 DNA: TGTGCCAGCAGCTCCCGGACTGAGTACAATGAGCAGTTCTTC.

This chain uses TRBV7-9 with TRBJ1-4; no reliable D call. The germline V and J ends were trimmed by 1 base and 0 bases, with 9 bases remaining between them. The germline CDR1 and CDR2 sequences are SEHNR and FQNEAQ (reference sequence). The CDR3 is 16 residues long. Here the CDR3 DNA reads TGTGCCAGCAGCTTAGGTCAGGCCGCAACTAATGAAAAACTGTTTTTT. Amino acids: CASSLGQAATNEKLFF.

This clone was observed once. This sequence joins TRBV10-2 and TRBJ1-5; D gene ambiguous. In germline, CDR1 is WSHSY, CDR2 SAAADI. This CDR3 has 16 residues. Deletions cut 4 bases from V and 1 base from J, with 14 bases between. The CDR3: CASSGMKGGSNQPQHF. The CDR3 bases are TGCGCCAGCAGTGGAATGAAGGGAGGGAGCAATCAGCCCCAGCATTTT.

The CDR3 sequence is CAIKGASGSYEQYF. The DNA of the CDR3 is TGTGCCATCAAGGGAGCTAGCGGGAGCTACGAGCAGTACTTC. The chain uses TRBV10-3 and TRBJ2-7, with 10 bases matching TRBD2. This CDR3 is 14 amino acids long. V dropped 7 bases and J dropped 3; count of bases not matched to a gene: 6. Germline CDR1 and CDR2: ENHRY and SYGVKD.

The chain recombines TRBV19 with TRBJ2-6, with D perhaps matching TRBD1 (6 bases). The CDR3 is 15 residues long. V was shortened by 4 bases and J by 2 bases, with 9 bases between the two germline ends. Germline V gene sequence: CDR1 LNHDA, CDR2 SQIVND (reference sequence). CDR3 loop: CASSTQGTGANVLTF. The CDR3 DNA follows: TGTGCCAGTAGTACACAGGGTACTGGGGCCAACGTCCTGACTTTC.

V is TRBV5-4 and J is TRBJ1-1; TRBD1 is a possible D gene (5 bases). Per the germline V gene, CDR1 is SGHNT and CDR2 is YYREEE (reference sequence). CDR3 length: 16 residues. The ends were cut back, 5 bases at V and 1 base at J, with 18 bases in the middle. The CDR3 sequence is CASRRTGLTENTEAFF. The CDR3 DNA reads TGTGCCAGCAGGCGAACAGGCCTAACGGAGAACACTGAAGCTTTCTTT. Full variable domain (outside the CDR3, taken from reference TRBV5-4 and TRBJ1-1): ETGVTQSPTHLIKTRGQQVTLRCSSQSGHNTVSWYQQALGQGPQFIFQYYREEENGRGNFPPRFSGLQFPNYSSELNVNALELDDSALYLCASRRTGLTENTEAFFGQGTRLTVV.

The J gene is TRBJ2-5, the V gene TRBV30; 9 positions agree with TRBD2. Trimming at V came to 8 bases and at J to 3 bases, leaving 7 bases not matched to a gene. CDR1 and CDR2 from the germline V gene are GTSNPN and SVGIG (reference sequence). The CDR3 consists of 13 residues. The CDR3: CAHRASGEETQYF. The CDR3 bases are TGTGCCCATCGGGCTAGCGGGGAAGAGACCCAGTACTTC.

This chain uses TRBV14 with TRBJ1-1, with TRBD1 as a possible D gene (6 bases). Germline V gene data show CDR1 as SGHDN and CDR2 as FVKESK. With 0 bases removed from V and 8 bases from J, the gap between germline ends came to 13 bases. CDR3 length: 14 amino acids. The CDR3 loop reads CASSQDFSTGEAFF. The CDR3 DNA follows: TGTGCCAGCAGCCAAGATTTCAGCACAGGGGAAGCTTTCTTT.

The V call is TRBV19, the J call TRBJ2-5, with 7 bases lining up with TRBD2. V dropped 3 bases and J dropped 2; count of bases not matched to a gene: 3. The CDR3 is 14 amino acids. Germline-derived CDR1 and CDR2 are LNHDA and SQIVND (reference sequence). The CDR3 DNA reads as TGTGCCAGTAGTATCGGGCGGGGGCAAGAGACCCAGTACTTC. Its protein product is CASSIGRGQETQYF.

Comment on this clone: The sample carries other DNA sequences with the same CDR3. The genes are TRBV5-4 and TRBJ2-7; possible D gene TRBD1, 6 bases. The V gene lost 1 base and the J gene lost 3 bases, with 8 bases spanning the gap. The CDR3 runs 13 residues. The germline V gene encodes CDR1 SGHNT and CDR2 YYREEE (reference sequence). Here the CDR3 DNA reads TGTGCCAGCAGCTTGAGACAGGACTACGAGCAGTACTTC. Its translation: CASSLRQDYEQYF.

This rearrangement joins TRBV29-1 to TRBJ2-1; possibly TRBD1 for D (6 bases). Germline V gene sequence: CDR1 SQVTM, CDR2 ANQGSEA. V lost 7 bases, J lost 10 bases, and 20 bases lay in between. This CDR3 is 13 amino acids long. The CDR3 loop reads CSGIPHRVGEQFF. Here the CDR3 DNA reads TGCAGCGGCATCCCTCACAGGGTGGGCGAGCAGTTCTTC.

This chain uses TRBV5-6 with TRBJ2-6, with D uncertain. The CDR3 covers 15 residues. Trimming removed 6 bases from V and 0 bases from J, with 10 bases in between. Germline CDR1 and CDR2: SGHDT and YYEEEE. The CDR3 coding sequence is TGTGCCAGCAACACGTTTATCTCTGGGGCCAACGTCCTGACTTTC. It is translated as CASNTFISGANVLTF.

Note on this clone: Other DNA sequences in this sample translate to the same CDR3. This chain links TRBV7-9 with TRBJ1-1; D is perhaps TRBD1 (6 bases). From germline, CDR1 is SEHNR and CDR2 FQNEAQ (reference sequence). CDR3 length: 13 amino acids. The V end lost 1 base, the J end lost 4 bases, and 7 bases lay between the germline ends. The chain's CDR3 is CASSLEGGTEAFF. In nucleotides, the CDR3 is TGTGCCAGCAGCTTAGAAGGGGGCACTGAAGCTTTCTTT. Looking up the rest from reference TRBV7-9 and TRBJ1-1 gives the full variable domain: DTGVSQNPRHKITKRGQNVTFRCDPISEHNRLYWYRQTLGQGPEFLTYFQNEAQLEKSRLLSDRFSAERPKGSFSTLEIQRTEQGDSAMYLCASSLEGGTEAFFGQGTRLTVV.

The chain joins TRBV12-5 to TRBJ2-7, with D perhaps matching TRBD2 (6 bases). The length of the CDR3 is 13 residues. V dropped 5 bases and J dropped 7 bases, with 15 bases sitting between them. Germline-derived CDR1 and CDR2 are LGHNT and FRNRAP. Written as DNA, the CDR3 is TGTGCTAGTGGTCCGGGACTCTCTGTAGAGCAGTACTTC. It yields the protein CASGPGLSVEQYF.

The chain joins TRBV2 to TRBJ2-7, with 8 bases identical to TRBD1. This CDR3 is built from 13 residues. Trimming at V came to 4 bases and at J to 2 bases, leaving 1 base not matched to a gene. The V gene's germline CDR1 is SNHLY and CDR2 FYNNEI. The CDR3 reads CASSGDRPYEQYF. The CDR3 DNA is TGTGCCAGCAGTGGGGACAGGCCCTACGAGCAGTACTTC.

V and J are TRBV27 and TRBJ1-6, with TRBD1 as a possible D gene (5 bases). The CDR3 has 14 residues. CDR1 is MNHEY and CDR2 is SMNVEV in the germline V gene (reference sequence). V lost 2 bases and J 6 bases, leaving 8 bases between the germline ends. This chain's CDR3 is CASSLQGPNSPLHF. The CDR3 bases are TGTGCCAGCAGTTTACAGGGTCCTAATTCACCCCTCCACTTT.

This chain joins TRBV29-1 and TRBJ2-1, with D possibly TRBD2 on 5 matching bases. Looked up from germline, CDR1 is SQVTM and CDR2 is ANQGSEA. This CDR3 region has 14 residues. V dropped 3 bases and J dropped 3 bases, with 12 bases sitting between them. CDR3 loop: CSVEIGRNYNEQFF. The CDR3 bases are TGCAGCGTTGAGATAGGGAGAAACTACAATGAGCAGTTCTTC.

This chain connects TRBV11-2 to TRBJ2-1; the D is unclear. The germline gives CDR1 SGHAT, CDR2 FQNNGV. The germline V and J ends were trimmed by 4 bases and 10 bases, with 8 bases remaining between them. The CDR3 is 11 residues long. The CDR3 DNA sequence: TGTGCCAGCAGCTCCCTCCCCGAGCAGTTCTTC. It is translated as CASSSLPEQFF.

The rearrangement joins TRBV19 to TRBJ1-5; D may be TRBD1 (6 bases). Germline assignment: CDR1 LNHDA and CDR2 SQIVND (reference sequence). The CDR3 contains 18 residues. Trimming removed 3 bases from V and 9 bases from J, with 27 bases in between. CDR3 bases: TGTGCCAGTAGTATCGTTAAATTCTTGGGGGCCCAGCAACGGCCCCAGCATTTT. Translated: CASSIVKFLGAQQRPQHF.

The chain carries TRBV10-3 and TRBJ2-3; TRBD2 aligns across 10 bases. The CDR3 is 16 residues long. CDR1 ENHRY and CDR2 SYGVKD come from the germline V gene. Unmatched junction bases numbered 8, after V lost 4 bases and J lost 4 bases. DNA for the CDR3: TGTGCCATCAGTGTGAGAGCGGGGGGGTTCGCAGATACGCAGTATTTT. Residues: CAISVRAGGFADTQYF.

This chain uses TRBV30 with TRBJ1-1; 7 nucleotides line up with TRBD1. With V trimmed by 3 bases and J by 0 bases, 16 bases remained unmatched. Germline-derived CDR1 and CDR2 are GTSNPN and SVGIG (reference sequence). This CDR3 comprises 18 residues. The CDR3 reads CAWRGRTGQRSLNTEAFF. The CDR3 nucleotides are TGTGCCTGGAGGGGTAGGACGGGACAGCGATCTTTGAACACTGAAGCTTTCTTT. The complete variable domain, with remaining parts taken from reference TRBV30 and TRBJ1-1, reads SQTIHQWPATLVQPVGSPLSLECTVEGTSNPNLYWYRQAAGRGLQLLFYSVGIGQISSEVPQNLSASRPQDRQFILSSKKLLLSDSGFYLCAWRGRTGQRSLNTEAFFGQGTRLTVV.